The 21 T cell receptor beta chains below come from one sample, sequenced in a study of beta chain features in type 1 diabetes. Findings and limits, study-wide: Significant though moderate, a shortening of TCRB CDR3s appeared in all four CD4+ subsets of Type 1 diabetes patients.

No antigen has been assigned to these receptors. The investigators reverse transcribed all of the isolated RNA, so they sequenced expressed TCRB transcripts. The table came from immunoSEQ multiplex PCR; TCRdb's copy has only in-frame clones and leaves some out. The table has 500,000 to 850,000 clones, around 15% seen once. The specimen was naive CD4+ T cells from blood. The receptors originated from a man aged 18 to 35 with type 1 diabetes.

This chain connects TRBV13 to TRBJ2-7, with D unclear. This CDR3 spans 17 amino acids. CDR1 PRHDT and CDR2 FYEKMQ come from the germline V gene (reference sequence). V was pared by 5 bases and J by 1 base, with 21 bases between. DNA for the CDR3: TGTGCCAGCAGCCACCCCCCCCAGGCCATCCTTTCCTACGAGCAGTACTTC. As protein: CASSHPPQAILSYEQYF.

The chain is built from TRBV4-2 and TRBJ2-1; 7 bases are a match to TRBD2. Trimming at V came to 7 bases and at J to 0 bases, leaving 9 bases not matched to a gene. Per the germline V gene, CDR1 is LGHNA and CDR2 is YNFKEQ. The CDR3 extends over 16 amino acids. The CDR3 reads CASNAGVLSSYNEQFF. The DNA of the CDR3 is TGTGCCAGCAACGCGGGAGTTCTTAGCTCCTACAATGAGCAGTTCTTC.

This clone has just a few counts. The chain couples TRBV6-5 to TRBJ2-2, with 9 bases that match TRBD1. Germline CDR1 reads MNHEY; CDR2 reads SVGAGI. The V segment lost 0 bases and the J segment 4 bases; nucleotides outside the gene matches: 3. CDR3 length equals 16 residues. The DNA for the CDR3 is TGTGCCAGCAGTTACTCGGGGACAGGGACCACCGGGGAGCTGTTTTTT. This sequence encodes CASSYSGTGTTGELFF.

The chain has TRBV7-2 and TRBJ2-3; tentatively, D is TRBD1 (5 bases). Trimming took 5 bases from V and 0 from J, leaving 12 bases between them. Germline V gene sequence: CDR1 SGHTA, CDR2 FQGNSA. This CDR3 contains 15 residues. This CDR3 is CASSLQVSSTDTQYF. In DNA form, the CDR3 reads TGTGCCAGCAGCCTACAGGTATCTAGCACAGATACGCAGTATTTT.

As DNA, the CDR3 is TGTGCCAGCAGCCCCTTACCGACAGGGCTAAATGAAAAACTGTTTTTT. Its protein product is CASSPLPTGLNEKLFF. The V and J genes are TRBV13 and TRBJ1-4, with 7 bases lining up with TRBD1. Losses at the gene ends were 5 bases for V and 5 bases for J; bases not matched to a gene: 11. This CDR3 contains 16 residues. CDR1 and CDR2 from the germline V gene are PRHDT and FYEKMQ (reference sequence). The variable domain in full, with the rest retrieved from reference TRBV13 and TRBJ1-4, is AAGVIQSPRHLIKEKRETATLKCYPIPRHDTVYWYQQGPGQDPQFLISFYEKMQSDKGSIPDRFSAQQFSDYHSELNMSSLELGDSALYFCASSPLPTGLNEKLFFGSGTQLSVL.

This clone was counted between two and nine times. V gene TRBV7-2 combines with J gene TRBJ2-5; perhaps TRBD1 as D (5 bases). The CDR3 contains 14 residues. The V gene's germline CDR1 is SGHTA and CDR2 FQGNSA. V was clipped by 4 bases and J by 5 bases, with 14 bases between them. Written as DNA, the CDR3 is TGTGCCAGCAGCTCGAACCAGGGATGGGAGACCCAGTACTTC. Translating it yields CASSSNQGWETQYF.

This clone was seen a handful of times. The CDR3 DNA sequence: TGTGCCAGCAGCTTATTACCCCCTAGCGGGGGCACAGATACGCAGTATTTT. This sequence encodes CASSLLPPSGGTDTQYF. V usage is TRBV7-2 and J usage is TRBJ2-3, with 9 bases aligning to TRBD2. Germline lookup yields CDR1 SGHTA and CDR2 FQGNSA. The CDR3 has 17 residues. With V trimmed by 2 bases and J by 1 base, 7 bases remained unmatched.

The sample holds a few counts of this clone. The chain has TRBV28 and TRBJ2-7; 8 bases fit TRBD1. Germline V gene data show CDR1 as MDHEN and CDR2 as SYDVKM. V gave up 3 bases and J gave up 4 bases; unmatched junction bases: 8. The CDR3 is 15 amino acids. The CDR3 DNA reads TGTGCCAGCAGTTTGGAAACAGGGGGAGGATACGAGCAGTACTTC. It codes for CASSLETGGGYEQYF.

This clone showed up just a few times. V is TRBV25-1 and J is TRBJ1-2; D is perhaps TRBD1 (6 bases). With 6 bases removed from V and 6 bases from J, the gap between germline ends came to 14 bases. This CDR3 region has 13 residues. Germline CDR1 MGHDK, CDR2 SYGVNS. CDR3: CASSKQGGDGYTF. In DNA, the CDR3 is TGTGCCAGCAGCAAACAGGGCGGGGATGGCTACACCTTC.

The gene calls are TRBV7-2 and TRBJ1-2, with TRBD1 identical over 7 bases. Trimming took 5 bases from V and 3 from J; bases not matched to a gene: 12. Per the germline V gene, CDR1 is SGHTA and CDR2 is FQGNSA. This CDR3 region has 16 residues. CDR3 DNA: TGTGCCAGCAGCCCACCTAACAGGGGAGGGGACTATGGCTACACCTTC. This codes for CASSPPNRGGDYGYTF.

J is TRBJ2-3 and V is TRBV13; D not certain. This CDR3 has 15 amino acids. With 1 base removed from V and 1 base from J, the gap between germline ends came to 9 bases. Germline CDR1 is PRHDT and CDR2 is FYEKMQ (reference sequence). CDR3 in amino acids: CASSLAGQRTDTQYF. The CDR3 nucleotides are TGTGCCAGCAGCTTAGCTGGGCAGCGCACAGATACGCAGTATTTT.

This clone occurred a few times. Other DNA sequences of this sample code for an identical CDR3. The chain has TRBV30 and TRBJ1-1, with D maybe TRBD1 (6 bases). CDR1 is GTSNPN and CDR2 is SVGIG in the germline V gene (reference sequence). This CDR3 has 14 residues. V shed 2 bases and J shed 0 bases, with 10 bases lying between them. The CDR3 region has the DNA TGTGCCTGGAGTCCAGGACAGTTGAACACTGAAGCTTTCTTT. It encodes CAWSPGQLNTEAFF.

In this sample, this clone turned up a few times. The DNA for the CDR3 is TGCGCCAGCACAGTACAGGGAGCCTCTGGCTACACCTTC. Translation gives CASTVQGASGYTF. The chain carries TRBV5-1 and TRBJ1-2; maybe TRBD1 (6 bases). This CDR3 has 13 amino acids. V lost 6 bases to trimming and J lost 7 bases, with 16 bases between them. Germline CDR1 SGHRS, CDR2 YFSETQ. The whole variable domain, filled in from reference TRBV5-1 and TRBJ1-2, reads KAGVTQTPRYLIKTRGQQVTLSCSPISGHRSVSWYQQTPGQGLQFLFEYFSETQRNKGNFPGRFSGRQFSNSRSEMNVSTLELGDSALYLCASTVQGASGYTFGSGTRLTVV.

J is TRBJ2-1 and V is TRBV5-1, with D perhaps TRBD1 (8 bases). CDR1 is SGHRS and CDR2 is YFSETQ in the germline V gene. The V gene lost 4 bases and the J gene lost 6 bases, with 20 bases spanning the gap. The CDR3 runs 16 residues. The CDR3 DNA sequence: TGCGCCAGCAGCCCGGGAGGACAGGGTGACTCCAATGAGCAGTTCTTC. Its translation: CASSPGGQGDSNEQFF.

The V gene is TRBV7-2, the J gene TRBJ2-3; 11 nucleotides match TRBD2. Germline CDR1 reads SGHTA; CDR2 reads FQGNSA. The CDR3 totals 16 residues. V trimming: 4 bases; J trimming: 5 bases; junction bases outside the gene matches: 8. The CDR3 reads CASSSRLAGLGDTQYF. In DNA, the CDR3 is TGTGCCAGCAGCTCGCGACTAGCGGGGCTCGGAGATACGCAGTATTTT.

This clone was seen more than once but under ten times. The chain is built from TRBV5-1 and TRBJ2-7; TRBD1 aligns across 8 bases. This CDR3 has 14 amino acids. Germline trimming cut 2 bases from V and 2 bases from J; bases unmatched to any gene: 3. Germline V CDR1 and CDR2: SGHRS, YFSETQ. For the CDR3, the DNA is TGCGCCAGCAGCTTCGGGACAGGAACCTACGAGCAGTACTTC. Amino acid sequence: CASSFGTGTYEQYF.

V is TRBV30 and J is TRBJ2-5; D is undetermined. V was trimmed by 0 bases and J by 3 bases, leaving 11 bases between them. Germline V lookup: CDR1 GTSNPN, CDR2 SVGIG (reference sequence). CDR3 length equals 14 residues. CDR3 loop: CAWSVRQPEETQYF. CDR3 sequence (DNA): TGTGCCTGGAGTGTCAGGCAGCCCGAAGAGACCCAGTACTTC.

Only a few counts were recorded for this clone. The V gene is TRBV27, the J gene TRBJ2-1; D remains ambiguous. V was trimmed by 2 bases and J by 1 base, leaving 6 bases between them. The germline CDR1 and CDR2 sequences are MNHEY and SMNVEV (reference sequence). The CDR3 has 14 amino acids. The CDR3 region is CASSLRASYNEQFF. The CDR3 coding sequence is TGTGCCAGCAGTTTAAGGGCGTCCTACAATGAGCAGTTCTTC.

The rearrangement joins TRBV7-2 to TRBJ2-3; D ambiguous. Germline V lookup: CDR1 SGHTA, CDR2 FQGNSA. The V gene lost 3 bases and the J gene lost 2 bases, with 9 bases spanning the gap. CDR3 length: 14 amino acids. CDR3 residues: CASSFDLLTDTQYF. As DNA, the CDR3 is TGTGCCAGCAGCTTCGATCTCCTCACAGATACGCAGTATTTT.

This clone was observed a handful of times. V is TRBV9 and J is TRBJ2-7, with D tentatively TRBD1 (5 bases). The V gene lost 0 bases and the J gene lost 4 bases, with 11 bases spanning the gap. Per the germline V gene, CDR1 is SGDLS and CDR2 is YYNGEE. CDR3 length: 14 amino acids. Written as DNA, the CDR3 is TGTGCCAGCAGCGTAGGGCAGGGTTGGTACGAGCAGTACTTC. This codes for CASSVGQGWYEQYF.

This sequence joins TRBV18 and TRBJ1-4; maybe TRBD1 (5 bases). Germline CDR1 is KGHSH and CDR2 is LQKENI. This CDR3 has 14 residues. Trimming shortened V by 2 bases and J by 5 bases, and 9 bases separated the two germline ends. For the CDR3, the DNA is TGTGCCAGCTCACCATCCGGGGGGAATGAAAAACTGTTTTTT. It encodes CASSPSGGNEKLFF.